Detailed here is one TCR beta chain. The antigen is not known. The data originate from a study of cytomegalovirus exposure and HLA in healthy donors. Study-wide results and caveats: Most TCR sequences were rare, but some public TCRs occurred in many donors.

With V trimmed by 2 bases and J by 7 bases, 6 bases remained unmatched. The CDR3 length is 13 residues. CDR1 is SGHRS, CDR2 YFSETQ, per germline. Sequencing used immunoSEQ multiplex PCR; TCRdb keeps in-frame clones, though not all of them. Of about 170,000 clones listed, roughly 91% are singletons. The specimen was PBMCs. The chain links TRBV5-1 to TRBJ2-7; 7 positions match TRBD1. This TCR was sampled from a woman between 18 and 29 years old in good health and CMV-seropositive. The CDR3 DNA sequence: TGCGCCAGCAGCTTACCGCCAGGGGGAGAGCAGTACTTC. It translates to CASSLPPGGEQYF.